Listed below are T cell receptor beta chains from one sample, sequenced in a study of blood T cell repertoires in COVID-19. TCRdb keeps only in-frame clones here, not all; method: immunoSEQ multiplex PCR. The sample lists around 72,000 clones, over 80% occurring once. The source material was peripheral blood. The receptors were sampled from a woman aged 80 or older with acute or convalescent COVID-19. CDR3s include the opening cysteine and the closing phenylalanine or tryptophan. A D gene is named only where the DNA matches it firmly. The size field is filled for only some rows; it gives once, few, many or a size class.

J gene | V gene | clone size | D gene | CDR3 protein | CDR3 DNA
TRBJ2-3 | TRBV18 | - | TRBD2 | CASSPPTATSVFGTDTQYF | TGTGCCAGCTCACCTCCAACCGCCACTAGCGTATTTGGCACAGATACGCAGTATTTT
TRBJ2-7 | TRBV5-1 | - | - | CASSLARVSYEQYF | TGCGCCAGCAGCTTGGCTCGGGTCTCCTACGAGCAGTACTTC
TRBJ1-2 | TRBV6-5 | - | TRBD1 | CASRATGGYGYTF | TGTGCCAGCAGGGCGACAGGGGGGTATGGCTACACCTTC
TRBJ1-1 | TRBV30 | - | - | CAWSYKIEAFF | TGTGCCTGGAGTTATAAAATAGAAGCTTTCTTT
TRBJ1-2 | TRBV7-3 | few | - | CASSPREGANGYTF | TGTGCCAGCAGCCCCCGGGAGGGAGCAAATGGCTACACCTTC
TRBJ1-5 | TRBV19 | - | - | CASSPTAHSNQPQHF | TGTGCCAGTAGTCCGACAGCTCATAGCAATCAGCCCCAGCATTTT
TRBJ2-7 | TRBV20-1 | - | TRBD2 | CSASPWGRERYEQYF | TGCAGTGCTAGTCCCTGGGGGAGGGAGAGGTACGAGCAGTACTTC
TRBJ1-5 | TRBV19 | - | TRBD1 | CASSSPGQGDQPQHF | TGTGCCAGTAGTTCCCCGGGACAGGGGGATCAGCCCCAGCATTTT
TRBJ1-1 | TRBV28 | once | TRBD1 | CASSLRTGANTEAFF | TGTGCCAGCAGTTTACGGACAGGGGCGAACACTGAAGCTTTCTTT
TRBJ1-2 | TRBV27 | once | - | CASSPRRAYGYTF | TGTGCCAGCAGTCCCAGGCGAGCCTATGGCTACACCTTC
TRBJ2-3 | TRBV4-1 | - | TRBD2 | CASSLGLAGTDTQYF | TGCGCCAGCAGCCTGGGACTAGCGGGGACAGATACGCAGTATTTT
TRBJ2-1 | TRBV7-2 | - | - | CASSLDYGPGISYNEQFF | TGTGCCAGCAGCTTAGACTACGGTCCTGGAATCTCCTACAATGAGCAGTTCTTC
TRBJ1-5 | TRBV18 | few | TRBD1 | CASSPGTASQPQHF | TGTGCCAGCTCACCAGGGACAGCCTCTCAGCCCCAGCATTTT
TRBJ1-2 | TRBV19 | - | TRBD1 | CASTQQGARGYGYTF | TGTGCCAGTACGCAACAGGGGGCGCGGGGCTATGGCTACACCTTC
TRBJ2-3 | TRBV5-1 | - | TRBD2 | CASSSSGGASDTQYF | TGCGCCAGCAGCTCTAGCGGGGGGGCCTCAGATACGCAGTATTTT